This TCR beta chain originates from a study of cytomegalovirus exposure and HLA in healthy donors (TCRdb year 2017). With regard to the full study: An earlier analysis of approximately 640 of the donors reported more than 250 Gb of sequence data and 117 million unique TCR beta sequences from 150 million to 200 million T cells. A later genetic analysis took genome-wide SNP genotypes for about three fifths of the 666 donors and used that subset as a discovery cohort. Of the roughly 400 genotyped donors, 65% to 90% fell in the genetic ancestry cluster associated with self-reported Caucasian donors. Among under 450 genotyped donors of the cohort, an average of 235,054 unique TCR beta nucleotide sequences were sequenced per donor, about a sixth of them non-productive. Alongside the repertoire data, information on donor age, sex, ethnicity and CMV serostatus was compiled. Every repertoire in the discovery cohort had been generated on one and the same sequencing platform. The study used immunosequencing to profile the T cell repertoires of approximately 650 subjects and linked those repertoires to cytomegalovirus serostatus. Typing coverage varied by locus: about 620-630 donors for A, B, C, DRB1 and DQB1; approximately 520 for DQA1; 606 for DPA1; roughly 450 for DPB1. A later analysis re-examined previously published TCR beta repertoires from more than 600 donors and added high-resolution HLA genotyping to investigate patterns of TCR occurrence. A few DR-DQ haplotypes were treated as single units for association and clustering because of strong linkage in the cohort. The study aimed to test whether cataloging public T cell receptors could reveal signatures of past pathogen exposure. In the later analysis, no new phenotypic data were used to find candidate immune exposures; instead, reliance was placed on TCR beta sequences and their occurrence across donors. An earlier analysis of some 500 of the donors used high-throughput TCR beta sequencing to judge whether each TCR beta V gene segment behaved as functional or pseudogenic. Class I and class II HLA loci were covered by the typing at four-digit resolution. To predict cytomegalovirus infection status, the study combined high-throughput TCR immunosequencing, statistical association of individual TCRs with disease status, and machine learning. An early release covering about 600 HLA-typed donors comprised approximately 290 gigabases of sequencing data and approximately 85 million unique TCR sequences. In addition to the first cohort of 650 to 800 subjects, a separate validation cohort of 120 different subjects was used.

The cohort was made up of approximately 670 healthy bone marrow donors. At the time of sampling, all cohort members were nominally healthy, though unrecorded immune exposures were likely present. The donor was CMV seronegative and belonged to the group of roughly 330 seronegative cohort members. A peripheral blood sample was provided by each donor, and peripheral blood mononuclear cells were used for TCR beta sequencing. The Qiagen DNeasy Blood Extraction Kit was used to extract genomic DNA from the blood cell samples. With respect to this clone: The antigen it recognizes is unknown.

The protocol used for the library was the immunoSEQ multiplex PCR assay. For the multiplex PCR, a mixture combining 60 forward primers for TCR Vbeta segments and 13 reverse primers for TCR Jbeta segments was used. A multiplex PCR assay on genomic DNA amplified the CDR3 region of rearranged TCR beta genes. The Illumina HiSeq System was used to sequence the amplified TCR beta libraries as 87-base-pair reads. The source study handled its data this way. A later analysis tallied 75 million to 85 million unique TCR beta chains across the 666 repertoires, and approximately 12 million of those chains were shared by two or more donors. Raw reads were error-corrected and collapsed into unique sequences by a nearest-neighbor algorithm in which closely related sequences were merged to remove PCR and sequencing errors. To assign V, D and J gene segments, CDR3 sequences were aligned to IMGT reference sequences. For a sequence to be retained, at least a six-nucleotide match to both a V gene segment and a J gene segment was required. Rearrangements were classified as productive when the CDR3 lacked stop codons and remained in frame with V and J, and all other rearrangements were classified as non-productive. Following IMGT convention, CDR3 was defined as the stretch from the second conserved V-encoded cysteine to the conserved J-encoded phenylalanine. The earlier analysis of around 640 of the donors excluded sequences that lacked an unambiguous match to a single V gene segment. In an earlier analysis of several hundred of the donors, V segments were called functional above 56.7% productive rearrangements and were called segregating when the between-donor standard deviation exceeded 5%. To diagnose cytomegalovirus status from the catalog of TCR beta chain sequences, a statistical classification framework was built. V and J gene assignment, in a later analysis, came from comparing TCR nucleotide sequences with IMGT/GENE-DB human TR gene sequences. The TCRdist pipeline was used in a later analysis to assign CDR3 sequences and most-parsimonious VDJ recombination scenarios. A later analysis defined each TCR beta chain by its CDR3 amino acid sequence plus V-gene family, and excluded reads lacking a unique V-gene family. As a way to deal with suspected cross-contamination and a sequencing artifact, a later analysis dropped 640 or so nucleotide sequences that were highly shared and had low generation probability. For each public chain, a later analysis derived a clonal expansion index from normalized ranks of inferred template counts within each repertoire. Generation probabilities in a later analysis came from a VDJ recombination model fitted to out-of-frame rearrangements, and those results were checked against IGoR. Hypergeometric tests were used in a later analysis to score TCR-TCR, TCR-HLA and TCR-CMV co-occurrence, with a repertoire-size bias correction applied to the TCR pairs. False discovery rates were estimated in a later analysis by permuting HLA or CMV assignments 20 times. In a later analysis, co-occurring TCRs were grouped with DBSCAN, and TCRdist sequence similarity was added when clustering was performed within HLA-allele-positive subsets. For co-occurrence clustering, repertoires with fewer than 30,000 or more than 120,000 public chains were excluded, along with four to six repertoires with anomalous nucleotide sharing. TCRdb carries this immuneACCESS record with in-frame sequences only. Its versions omit some clonotypes, under half of them owing to an unresolved V gene in the studies checked, with the rest unexplained. V, J and clone size are those of that table, while D and trimming were read from the DNA. The sample table on file contains 150,000 or so clones. The ten largest clonotypes hold about 1.7% of the sample.

CDR1 and CDR2, looked up from the germline V gene, are SNHLY and FYNNEI. The CDR3 sequence holds 15 residues, the cysteine and phenylalanine included. The kept DNA is CDR3 alone, 45 bases in frame from the first base. V trim: 3 bases; J trim: 4 bases; unmatched bases: 7. Overall results and qualifications from the work: Because counts were too low, more than 15 rarely observed V segments, including chromosome 9 orphons, were left out of the earlier analysis of approximately 580 of the donors. Linkage disequilibrium might explain the correlated functional status among segregating V segments, but an unknown experimental factor could not be excluded. In a later analysis, the rate of TCR association differed among HLA loci, with DRB1 alleles having the most associated TCRs and HLA-C alleles having the fewest. Because the 87-base-pair reads could not distinguish some IMGT-functional V segments, including TRBV6-2 and TRBV6-3, those segments were excluded. Sequencing depth was assumed to be roughly uniform across donors in the presence/absence analyses, though that assumption may not hold. A later analysis found that HLA-associated TCR beta chains were more clonally expanded and had lower generation probabilities than equally common non-associated chains. A later analysis reported that several top co-occurrence clusters appeared linked to parvovirus B19, influenza, CMV and Epstein-Barr virus. The study gave a list of 150 to 200 TCR beta chains associated with cytomegalovirus. The authors suggested that the approach could potentially be generalized to other disease states and immunological phenotypes. A further reported finding was that TCR beta sequences accurately predicted the HLA-A and HLA-B alleles for most subjects in the first cohort. Immune exposure information for the cohort was limited to CMV serostatus. Three of the identified cytomegalovirus-associated TCR beta chains were confirmed in vitro to be specific for cytomegalovirus antigens. An association between a missense DCLRE1C variant and V-gene and J-gene trimming of TCR beta chains was found in a later genetic analysis and replicated in an independent cohort. When HLA alleles, especially DR and DQ, strongly co-occurred, attributing TCR associations to individual alleles was difficult. Specific HLA alleles were associated with roughly 17,000 TCR beta sequences at a false discovery rate of 0.05 in a later analysis. The classifier was reported to diagnose cytomegalovirus status with high specificity and sensitivity in both the original and validation cohorts. In a later analysis, most CMV-associated TCR beta chains were found to appear HLA-restricted, with HLA associations seemingly driven largely by CMV exposure. In this cohort, only TCR beta chains were sequenced, and detectable features were limited by the absence of alpha or paired-chain data. A cluster of highly shared sequence variants was judged likely to represent a technical artifact of the sequencing pipeline. Because some donors lacked HLA typing at each locus, the association tests relied only on the typed subset. An earlier analysis of around 500 of the donors showed that most TCR beta V segments appeared in productive rearrangements either about 87% or about 30% of the time, which broadly matched IMGT annotations. Most TCR sequences were seen in very few donors, while some public TCRs were found in many individuals. In a later genetic analysis, fewer N-insertions in productive TCRs were reported among donors in an Asian-associated ancestry cluster than the 666-donor mean.

This sequence was found in a woman between 50 and 59 years old in good health and CMV-seronegative. Source material: PBMCs. The sequence links TRBV2 to TRBJ1-2, with TRBD1 matching 8 junction bases. The CDR3 protein: CASSEGPGTGYGYTF. The bases read TGTGCCAGCAGTGAGGGGCCCGGGACAGGCTATGGCTACACCTTC.